What follows is one T cell receptor (beta chain) and its context. Time point denoted: patch test 1, 2 weeks after DPC sensitization. Treatment of the sample: therapeutic diphenylcyclopropenone sensitization with weekly scalp DPC. Blood draws came first, before each patch test. This entry is derived from a study of human T cells and chemical hapten exposure. The library gave individual cDNA molecules unique molecular identifiers. TCRdb re-derived calls from the RACE reads in MiXCR, one entry per CDR3 protein. The sample shows approximately 82,000 distinct CDR3 sequences, 12% of them seen only once. Sequences were derived from whole blood, sampled in connection with sensitization to the hapten diphenylcyclopropenone (DPC). The TCR was taken from a woman between 55 and 75 years old with alopecia areata. Some clones in this sample may be carry-over from other donors' samples.

CDR3 sequence: CATSSMTTGEKLFF. The CDR3 nucleotides are TGTGCCACCTCCAGCATGACAACTGGTGAAAAACTGTTTTTT. The rearrangement links TRBV19 to TRBJ1-4; D unresolved. Germline values: CDR1 LNHDA, CDR2 SQIVND (reference sequence). Trimming removed 10 bases at V and 7 bases at J, with 19 bases between. The CDR3 has 14 residues.